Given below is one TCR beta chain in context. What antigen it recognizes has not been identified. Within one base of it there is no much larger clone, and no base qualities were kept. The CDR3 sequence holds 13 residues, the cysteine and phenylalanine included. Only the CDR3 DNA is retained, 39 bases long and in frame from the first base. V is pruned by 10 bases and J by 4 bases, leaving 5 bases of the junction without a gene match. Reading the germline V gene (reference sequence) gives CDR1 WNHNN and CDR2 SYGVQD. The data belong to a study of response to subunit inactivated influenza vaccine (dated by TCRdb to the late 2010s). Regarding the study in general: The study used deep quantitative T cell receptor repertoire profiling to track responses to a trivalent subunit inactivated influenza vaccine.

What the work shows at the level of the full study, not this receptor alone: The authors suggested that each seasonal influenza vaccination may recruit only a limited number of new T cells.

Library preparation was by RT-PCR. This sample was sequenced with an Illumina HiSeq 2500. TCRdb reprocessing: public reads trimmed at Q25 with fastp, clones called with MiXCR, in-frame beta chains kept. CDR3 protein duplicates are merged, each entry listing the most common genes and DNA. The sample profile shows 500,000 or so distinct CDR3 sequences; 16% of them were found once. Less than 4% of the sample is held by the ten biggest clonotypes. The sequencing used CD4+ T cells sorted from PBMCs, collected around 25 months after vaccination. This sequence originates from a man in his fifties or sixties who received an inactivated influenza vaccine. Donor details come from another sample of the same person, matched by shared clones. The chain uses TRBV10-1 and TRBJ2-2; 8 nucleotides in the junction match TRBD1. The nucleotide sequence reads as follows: TGCGCCACAGGACAGGGAGGCACCGGGGAGCTGTTTTTT. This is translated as CATGQGGTGELFF.